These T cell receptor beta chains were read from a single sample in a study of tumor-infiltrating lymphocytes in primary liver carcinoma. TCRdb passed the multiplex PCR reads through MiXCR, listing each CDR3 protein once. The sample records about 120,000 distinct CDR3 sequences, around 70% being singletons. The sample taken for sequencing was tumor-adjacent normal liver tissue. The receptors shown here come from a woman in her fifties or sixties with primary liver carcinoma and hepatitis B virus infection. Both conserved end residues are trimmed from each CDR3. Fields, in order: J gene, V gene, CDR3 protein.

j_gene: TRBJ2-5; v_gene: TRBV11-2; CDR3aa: ASSLQLVRQETRY
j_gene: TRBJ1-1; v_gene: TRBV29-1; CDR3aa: SVYTGVGSTEAF
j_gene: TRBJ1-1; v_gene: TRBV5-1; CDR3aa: ASSPDWVGTEAF
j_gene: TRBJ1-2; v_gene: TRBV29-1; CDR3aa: NIRLTLYGYT
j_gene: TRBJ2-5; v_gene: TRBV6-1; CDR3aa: ASRDLWGLDEAQY
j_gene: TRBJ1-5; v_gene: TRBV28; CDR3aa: ASSFWGNKQPQH
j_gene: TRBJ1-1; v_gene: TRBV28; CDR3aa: ASSPQRGSRTEAF
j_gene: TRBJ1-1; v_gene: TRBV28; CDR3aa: ASSPGQDIEAF
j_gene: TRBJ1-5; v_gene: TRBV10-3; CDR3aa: AISETDRPQH
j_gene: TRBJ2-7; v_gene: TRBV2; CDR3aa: ASTLRYEQY
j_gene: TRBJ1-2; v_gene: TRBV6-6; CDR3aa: DSSLRDRGLDGYT
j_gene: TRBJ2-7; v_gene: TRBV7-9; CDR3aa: VSRIDSGTGVYVQY
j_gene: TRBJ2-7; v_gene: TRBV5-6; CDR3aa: ASSSGDSYEQY
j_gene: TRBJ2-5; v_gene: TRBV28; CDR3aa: TSSSYGTQY
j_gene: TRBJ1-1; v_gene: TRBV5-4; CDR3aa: ASSRGWDTEAF
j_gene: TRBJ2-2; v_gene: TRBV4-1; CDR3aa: TSSQGQLAGVAGELF
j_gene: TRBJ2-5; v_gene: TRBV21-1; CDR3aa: ASSIPCGSRETQY
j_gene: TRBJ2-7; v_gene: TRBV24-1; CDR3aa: ATSESGVKQY
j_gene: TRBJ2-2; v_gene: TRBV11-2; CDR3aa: ASSSLRSVIGKLF
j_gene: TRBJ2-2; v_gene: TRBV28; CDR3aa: ASYTLGGWAGELV
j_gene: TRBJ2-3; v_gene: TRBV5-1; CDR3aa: ASSLGTISKSGADTQY
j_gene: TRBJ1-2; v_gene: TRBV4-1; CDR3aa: ASSQDAVNNYGYT
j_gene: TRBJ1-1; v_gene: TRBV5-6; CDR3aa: ASRPNRGRTEAF
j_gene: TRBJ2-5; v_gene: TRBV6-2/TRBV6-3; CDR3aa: ASSSTLGSRTETQY
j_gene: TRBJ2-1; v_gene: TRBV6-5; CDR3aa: ASSPGLYRNEQF
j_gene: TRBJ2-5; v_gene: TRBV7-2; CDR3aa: ASSLEASGIVKTQY
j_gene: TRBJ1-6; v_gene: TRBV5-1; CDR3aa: ASSLENSPLH
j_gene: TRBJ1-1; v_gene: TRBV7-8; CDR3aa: AGSLRGANTEAF
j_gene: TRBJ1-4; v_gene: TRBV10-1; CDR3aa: ASSVGSSEKLF
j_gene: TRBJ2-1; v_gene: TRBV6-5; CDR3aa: AGSYSPSTIEQF
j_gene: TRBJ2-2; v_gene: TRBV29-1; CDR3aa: SAGQGANGELF
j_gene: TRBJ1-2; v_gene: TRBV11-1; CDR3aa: ASTFQSGTDNGYT
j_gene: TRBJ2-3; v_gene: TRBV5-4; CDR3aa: AGSFQDTDAQY
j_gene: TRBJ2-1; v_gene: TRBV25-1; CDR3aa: ASSEAEPHSYNEQF
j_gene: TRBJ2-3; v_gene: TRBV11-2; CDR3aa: ASSWGANTDTQY
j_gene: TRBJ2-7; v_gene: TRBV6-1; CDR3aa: ASSKRQGTFSYEQY
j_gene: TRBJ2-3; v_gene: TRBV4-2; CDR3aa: ASNPRTSGSTDMQY
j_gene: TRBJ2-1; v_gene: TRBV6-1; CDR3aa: ASSKLGTEDNKQF
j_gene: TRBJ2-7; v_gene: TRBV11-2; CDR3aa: VSSYGGRTSGSEQY
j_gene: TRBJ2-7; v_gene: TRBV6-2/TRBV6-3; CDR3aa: ASSYSTLAGVGEQY
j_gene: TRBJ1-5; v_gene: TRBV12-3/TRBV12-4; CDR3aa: ASNPKPVSSNQPQH
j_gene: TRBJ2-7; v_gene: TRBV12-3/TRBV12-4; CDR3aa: ASSFKNEQF
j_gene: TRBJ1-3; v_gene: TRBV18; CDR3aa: ASSPREQSSGNTIY
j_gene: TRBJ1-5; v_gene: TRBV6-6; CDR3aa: ASSFRLGSNQPQH
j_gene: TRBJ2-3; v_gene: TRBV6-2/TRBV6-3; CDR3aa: ASSYSFARTHTQY
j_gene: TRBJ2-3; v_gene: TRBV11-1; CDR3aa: AISLRQRAGVSH
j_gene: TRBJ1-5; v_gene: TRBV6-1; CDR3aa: ATSKELGNRPPH
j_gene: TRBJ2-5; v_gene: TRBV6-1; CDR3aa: ASTRGDRTGQETQY
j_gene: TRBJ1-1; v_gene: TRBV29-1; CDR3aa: SVEVRSGNIEAF
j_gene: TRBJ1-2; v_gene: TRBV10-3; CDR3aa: AITPDTGYGYT
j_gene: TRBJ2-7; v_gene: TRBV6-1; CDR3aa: TSNPTGGDSYKQY
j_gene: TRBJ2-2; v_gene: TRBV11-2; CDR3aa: VSSPPQGLTGELF